This T cell receptor beta chain was captured in a study of blood T cell repertoires in COVID-19. Study at large: Collection of acute and convalescent COVID-19 samples took place in the United States, Italy and Spain. Nucleic acid was either cDNA or gDNA, and it came from T cells, B-cell-depleted T cells, or PBMCs.

This clone showed up just once. Germline trimming cut 1 base from V and 5 bases from J; bases unmatched to any gene: 17. Germline values: CDR1 SGHDN, CDR2 FVKESK. CDR3 length equals 19 residues. Authors' methods: Counts of nucleated cells, estimated from reference gene primer amplification, were obtained. Profiling relied on immunoSEQ multiplex PCR, and the TCRdb table lists in-frame clones only, not all of them. That table supplies the V and J calls and clone size; D and trimming were determined from the DNA. The sample records 150,000 to 200,000 clones, around 80% being singletons. The chain recombines TRBV14 with TRBJ2-5; 9 nucleotides agree with TRBD2. Sequenced sample: peripheral blood. The source of this sequence is a man aged 25 to 40 with active or convalescent COVID-19. This chain's CDR3 is CASSQVIVGRGGLQETQYF. In nucleotides, the CDR3 is TGTGCCAGCAGCCAAGTCATTGTTGGGCGGGGGGGCCTCCAGGAGACCCAGTACTTC.